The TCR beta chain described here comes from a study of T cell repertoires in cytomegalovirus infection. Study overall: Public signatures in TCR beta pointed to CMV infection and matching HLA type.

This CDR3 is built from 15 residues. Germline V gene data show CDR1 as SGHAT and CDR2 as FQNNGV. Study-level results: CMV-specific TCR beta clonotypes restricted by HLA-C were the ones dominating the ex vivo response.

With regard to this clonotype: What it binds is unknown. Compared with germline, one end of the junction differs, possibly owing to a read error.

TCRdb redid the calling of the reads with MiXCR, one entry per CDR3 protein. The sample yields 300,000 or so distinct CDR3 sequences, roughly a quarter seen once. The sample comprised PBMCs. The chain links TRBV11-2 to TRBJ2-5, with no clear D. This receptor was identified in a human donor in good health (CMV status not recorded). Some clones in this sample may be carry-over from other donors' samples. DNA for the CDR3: TGTGCCAGCAGCTTAGTTTTTGGGAACCAGGAGACCCAGTACTTC. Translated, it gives CASSLVFGNQETQYF.